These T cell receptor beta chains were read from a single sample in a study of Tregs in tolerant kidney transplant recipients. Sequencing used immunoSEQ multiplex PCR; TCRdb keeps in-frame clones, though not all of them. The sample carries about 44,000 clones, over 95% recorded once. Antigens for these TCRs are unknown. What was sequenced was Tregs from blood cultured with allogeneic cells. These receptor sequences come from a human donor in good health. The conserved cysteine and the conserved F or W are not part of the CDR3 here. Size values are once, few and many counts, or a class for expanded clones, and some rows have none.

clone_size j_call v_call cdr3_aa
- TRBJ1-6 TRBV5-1 ASSLEVGIPDSPLH
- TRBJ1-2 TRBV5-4 ASSPGWGSNYGYT
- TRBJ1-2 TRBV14 ASSPLLSRGLGGYT
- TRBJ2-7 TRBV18 ASSPTQGSGFYEQY
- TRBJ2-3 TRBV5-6 ASSFILAGGSTDTQY
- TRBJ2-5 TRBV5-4 ASSPGWAGLQETQY
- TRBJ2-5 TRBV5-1 ASSLVAGGLETQY
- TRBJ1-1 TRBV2 ASSEAWTGFEGYTEAF
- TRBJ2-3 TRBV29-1 SVEDFVGLTDTQY
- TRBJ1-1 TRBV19 ASSRTGMNTEAF
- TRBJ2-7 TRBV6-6 ASSFNSYEQY
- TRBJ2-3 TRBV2 ASSLTSGGLDTQY
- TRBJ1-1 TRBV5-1 ASSLGLRTGADEAF
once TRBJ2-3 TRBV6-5 ASRRTGTADTQY
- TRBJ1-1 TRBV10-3 AIKGQGETEAF
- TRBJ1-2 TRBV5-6 ASSLGQGPYGYT
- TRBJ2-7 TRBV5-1 ASSQQVISGQVYEQY
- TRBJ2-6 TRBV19 ASSVTGGAGANVLT
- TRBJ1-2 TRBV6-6 ASREMFYGYT
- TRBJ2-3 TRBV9 ASSLFDPDTQY
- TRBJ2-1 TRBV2 ASSRGHNEQF
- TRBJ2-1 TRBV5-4 ASSLVQAYNEQF
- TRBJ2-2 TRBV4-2 ASSQGGFSGRMNGELF
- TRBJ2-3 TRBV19 ASSISGALGDTQY
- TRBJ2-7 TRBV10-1 ASTQQGPTYEQY
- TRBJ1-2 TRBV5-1 ASSLQGTDGYT
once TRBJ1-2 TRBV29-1 SVEGATTARNYGYT
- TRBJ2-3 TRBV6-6 ASRHRDRVDTQY
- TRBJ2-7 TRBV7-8 ASSSRDRVGQY
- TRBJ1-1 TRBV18 ASSPPAGENTEAF
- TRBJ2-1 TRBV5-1 ASSPDGAAYYNEQF
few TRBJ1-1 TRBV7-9 ASSLRGNTEAF
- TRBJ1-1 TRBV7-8 ASRQTGLNTEAF
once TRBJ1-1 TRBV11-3 ASSLGGPRNTEAF
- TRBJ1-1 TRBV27 ASHGRAQLNTEAF
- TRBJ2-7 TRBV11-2 ASSRLGRGTYEQY
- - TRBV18 ASSLSGADYEQY
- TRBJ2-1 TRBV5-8 ASSLAGLLGQF
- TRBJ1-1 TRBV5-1 ASSLLGPGDTEAF
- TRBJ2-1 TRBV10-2 ASRVRGSSYSGDEQF
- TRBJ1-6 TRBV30 AWSTNYNSPLH
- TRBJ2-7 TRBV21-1 ASSKVEQY
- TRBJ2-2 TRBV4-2 ASSQGWVGNTGELF
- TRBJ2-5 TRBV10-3 AISALLAGGTRETQY
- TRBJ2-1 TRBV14 ASSQASGGPQF
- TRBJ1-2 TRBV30 AWGTGPGYT
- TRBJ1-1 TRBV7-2 ASSLMGYSNTEAF
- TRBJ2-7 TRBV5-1 ASSLDQGGWSYEQY
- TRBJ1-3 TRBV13 ASSFGYSGNTIY
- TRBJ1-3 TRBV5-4 ASSVQGPSGNTIY
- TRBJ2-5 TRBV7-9 ASSFYRGEETQY
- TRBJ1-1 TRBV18 ASSPRGQGARNTEAF